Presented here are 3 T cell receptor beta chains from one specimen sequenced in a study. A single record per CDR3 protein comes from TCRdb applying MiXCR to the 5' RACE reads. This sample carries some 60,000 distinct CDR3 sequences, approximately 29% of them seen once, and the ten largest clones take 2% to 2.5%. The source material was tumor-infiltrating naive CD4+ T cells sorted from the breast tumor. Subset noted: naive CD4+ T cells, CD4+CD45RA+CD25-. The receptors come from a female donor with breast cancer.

CDR3 nucleotides: TGTGCCAGCAGACCAGGACAGGCCCACATACCCCTCCACTTT. It translates to CASRPGQAHIPLHF. J is TRBJ1-6 and V is TRBV12-3 or TRBV12-4; 7 bases map to TRBD1. The V and J ends lost 6 bases and 12 bases, in that order; junction bases with no gene match: 11. The CDR3 is 14 residues long.

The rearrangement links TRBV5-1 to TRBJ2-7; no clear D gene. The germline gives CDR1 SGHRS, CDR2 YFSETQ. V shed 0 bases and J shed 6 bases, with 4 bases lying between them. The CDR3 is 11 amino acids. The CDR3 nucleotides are TGCGCCAGCAGCTTGGATTCCGAGCAGTACTTC. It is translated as CASSLDSEQYF.

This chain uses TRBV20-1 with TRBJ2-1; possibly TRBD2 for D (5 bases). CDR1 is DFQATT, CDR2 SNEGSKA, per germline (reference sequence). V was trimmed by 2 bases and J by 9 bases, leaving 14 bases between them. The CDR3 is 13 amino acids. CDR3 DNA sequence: TGCAGTGCTAGACACCGGCGGGCCCTTGAGCAGTTCTTC. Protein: CSARHRRALEQFF.